The 17 T cell receptor beta chains below all came from one sample that was sequenced in a study of regulatory T cells in long-lasting Graves disease. As for time point: persistent/refractory GD, antithyroid drugs over 5 years with positive TRAb. PBMCs were the source of the RNA used for TCR sequencing. CDR3-region Arm-PCR and iRepertoire HTBI primers produced the TCR beta libraries. Each CDR3 protein is one row after TCRdb ran MiXCR on the multiplex PCR reads. In the table there are about 660,000 distinct CDR3 sequences, around 32% of which are singletons. The sample in question was peripheral blood mononuclear cells (PBMCs), obtained when the disease was refractory, from a patient treated with antithyroid drugs. The source of these receptors is a female donor with Graves disease.

This clonotype was seen a handful of times. This chain links TRBV7-9 with TRBJ1-5, with no clear D. The CDR3 totals 14 residues. CDR1 and CDR2 (germline): SEHNR, FQNEAQ (reference sequence). V lost 1 base, J lost 7 bases, and 11 bases lay in between. CDR3 nucleotide sequence: TGTGCCAGCAGCTTAGGTCTAGGGCTCCAGCCCCAGCATTTT. Translated, it gives CASSLGLGLQPQHF.

The chain uses TRBV28 and TRBJ1-2, with unresolved D. The CDR3 is 12 amino acids. Germline V gene data show CDR1 as MDHEN and CDR2 as SYDVKM. V was trimmed by 3 bases and J by 10 bases, leaving 12 bases between them. The CDR3 loop is CASSFWTGFYTF. The CDR3 DNA sequence: TGTGCCAGCAGTTTCTGGACCGGCTTCTACACCTTC.

The chain has TRBV7-3 and TRBJ2-7, with 8 bases lining up with TRBD2. This CDR3 spans 13 amino acids. Per the germline V gene, CDR1 is SGHTA and CDR2 is FQGTGA. V gave up 3 bases and J gave up 10 bases; unmatched junction bases: 8. The CDR3 sequence: CASSFDSGSPQYF. CDR3 DNA sequence: TGTGCCAGCAGCTTCGACAGCGGGAGCCCCCAGTACTTC.

V is TRBV5-1 and J is TRBJ1-2; D remains unclear. Germline V gene sequence: CDR1 SGHRS, CDR2 YFSETQ. The CDR3 is 15 amino acids. Trimming took off 0 bases at V and 1 base at J, with 10 bases between the two ends. The CDR3 spells CASSLEGQDNYGYTF. Written as DNA, the CDR3 is TGCGCCAGCAGCTTGGAAGGGCAGGATAACTATGGCTACACCTTC.

A single count supports this clonotype. The rearrangement joins TRBV12-3 or TRBV12-4 to TRBJ2-7; D is undetermined. The CDR3 is made up of 13 amino acids. The V end lost 3 bases, the J end lost 2 bases, and 8 bases lay between the germline ends. The CDR3 DNA reads as TGTGCCAGCAGTTTCGACGGTCCCTACGAGCAGTACTTC. Translated: CASSFDGPYEQYF.

V usage is TRBV19 and J usage is TRBJ2-5; D unclear. The CDR3 contains 11 residues. Germline V gene sequence: CDR1 LNHDA, CDR2 SQIVND (reference sequence). V gave up 4 bases and J gave up 4 bases, with 4 bases separating them. CDR3: CASSTAETQYF. The CDR3 DNA sequence: TGTGCCAGTAGTACCGCAGAGACCCAGTACTTC.

J is TRBJ2-7 and V is TRBV11-2, with 7 bases lining up with TRBD2. Germline assignment: CDR1 SGHAT and CDR2 FQNNGV. CDR3 length: 13 residues. The ends lost 8 bases at V and 6 bases at J; junction bases unmatched: 10. The CDR3 nucleotides are TGTGCCAGCGGCCAGCGGGATAAGGGCGAGCAGTACTTC. Its protein product is CASGQRDKGEQYF.

The rearrangement joins TRBV7-6 to TRBJ2-7; D gene ambiguous. Per germline, CDR1 SGHVS and CDR2 FNYEAQ. Deletions cut 5 bases from V and 1 base from J, with 12 bases between. The CDR3 spans 14 residues. The CDR3 loop reads CASSPDMRSYEQYF. The DNA of the CDR3 is TGTGCCAGCAGCCCCGACATGCGATCCTACGAGCAGTACTTC. Combining the CDR3 with reference TRBV7-6 and TRBJ2-7 gives the whole variable domain GAGVSQSPRYKVTKRGQDVALRCDPISGHVSLYWYRQALGQGPEFLTYFNYEAQQDKSGLPNDRFSAERPEGSISTLTIQRTEQRDSAMYRCASSPDMRSYEQYFGPGTRLTVT.

Comments on this clonotype: Here the CDR3 omits its conserved ending phenylalanine or tryptophan, so a read error is the likely source. The chain joins TRBV6-1 to TRBJ2-5, with 10 bases fitting TRBD1. CDR3 length equals 15 residues. The V gene's germline CDR1 is MNHNS and CDR2 SASEGT. V lost 5 bases, J lost 0 bases, and 3 bases stayed unmatched. Written as DNA, the CDR3 is TGTGCCAGCAGTCGCGGACAGGGGGACCAAGAGACCCAGTACTAC. It encodes CASSRGQGDQETQYY.

The chain carries TRBV6-1 and TRBJ2-5; a possible D gene is TRBD1 (6 bases). The J call may be faulty, since TRBJ2-1 better matches the DNA end. Germline-derived CDR1 and CDR2 are MNHNS and SASEGT. This CDR3 region has 15 residues. CDR3 amino acids: CASADQGGGYNEQFF. The CDR3 bases are TGTGCCAGCGCGGACCAAGGGGGTGGTTACAATGAGCAGTTCTTC.

This clonotype was recorded a few times. The chain employs TRBV28 and TRBJ1-1, with 7 bases aligning to TRBD1. V lost 3 bases, J lost 4 bases, and 5 bases stayed unmatched. This CDR3 region has 14 residues. The germline CDR1 and CDR2 sequences are MDHEN and SYDVKM. This chain's CDR3 is CASSFYRQGTEAFF. The CDR3 DNA follows: TGTGCCAGCAGTTTTTATAGACAGGGCACTGAAGCTTTCTTT.

V and J are TRBV5-1 and TRBJ1-1; 12 positions agree with TRBD1. V gave up 4 bases and J gave up 4 bases; unmatched junction bases: 14. Germline CDR1 is SGHRS and CDR2 is YFSETQ. The CDR3 is 18 residues long. The CDR3 is CASSPDGGTGGRGTEAFF. CDR3 nucleotides: TGCGCCAGCAGCCCCGACGGTGGGACAGGGGGCCGTGGCACTGAAGCTTTCTTT. Together with reference TRBV5-1 and TRBJ1-1, the CDR3 gives the full variable domain: KAGVTQTPRYLIKTRGQQVTLSCSPISGHRSVSWYQQTPGQGLQFLFEYFSETQRNKGNFPGRFSGRQFSNSRSEMNVSTLELGDSALYLCASSPDGGTGGRGTEAFFGQGTRLTVV.

This clonotype was seen a handful of times. J is TRBJ2-5 and V is TRBV25-1; D might be TRBD1 (6 bases). There are 15 residues in the CDR3. Germline assignment: CDR1 MGHDK and CDR2 SYGVNS. The V end lost 1 base, the J end lost 0 bases, and 9 bases lay between the germline ends. CDR3 DNA sequence: TGTGCCAGCAGTGAATTTAGGGGGAACCAAGAGACCCAGTACTTC. It translates to CASSEFRGNQETQYF.

With respect to this clonotype: A much larger clonotype is one base distant, so this may be a read error. This chain's CDR3 is CAISERYTEAFF. Written as DNA, the CDR3 is TGTGCCATCAGTGAGCGGTACACTGAAGCTTTCTTT. This rearrangement joins TRBV10-3 to TRBJ1-1; D remains unclear. Germline lookup yields CDR1 ENHRY and CDR2 SYGVKD. The CDR3 is made up of 12 amino acids. The V end lost 2 bases, the J end lost 3 bases, and 4 bases lay between the germline ends.

The rearrangement joins TRBV30 to TRBJ1-4, with 7 bases identical to TRBD1. V shed 5 bases, J shed 8 bases, and the junction held 8 bases outside the gene matches. The CDR3 is made up of 13 amino acids. CDR1 is GTSNPN, CDR2 SVGIG, per germline (reference sequence). CDR3 in DNA: TGTGCCTGGGACGGGGACAGTGGAGAAAAACTGTTTTTT. Protein: CAWDGDSGEKLFF.

This clonotype came up a few times. The J gene is TRBJ1-1, the V gene TRBV7-9, with D possibly being TRBD1 (5 bases). The V end lost 5 bases, the J end lost 6 bases, and 13 bases lay between the germline ends. The CDR3 has 13 amino acids. Germline V gene sequence: CDR1 SEHNR, CDR2 FQNEAQ (reference sequence). CDR3 loop: CASSTRGGPEAFF. The CDR3 DNA is TGTGCCAGCAGCACTAGGGGCGGTCCTGAAGCTTTCTTT.

This clonotype was found many times. The chain has TRBV15 and TRBJ1-2; TRBD1 might be the D (5 bases). The CDR3 length is 14 residues. The ends were cut back, 0 bases at V and 8 bases at J, with 13 bases in the middle. Germline-derived CDR1 and CDR2 are LNHNV and YYDKDF (reference sequence). The CDR3 coding sequence is TGTGCCACCAGCAGAGACTCCGGACATTGGGGCTACACCTTC. Translated: CATSRDSGHWGYTF.